This T cell receptor beta chain originates from a study of cytomegalovirus exposure and HLA in healthy donors (dated by TCRdb to about 2017). Some background on the complete study: An earlier analysis of some 500 of the donors reported more than 250 Gb of sequence data and 117 million unique TCR beta sequences from 150 million to 200 million T cells. Class I and class II HLA loci were covered by the typing at four-digit resolution. Several DR-DQ haplotypes were treated as single units for association and clustering because of strong linkage in the cohort. Every repertoire in the discovery cohort had been generated on one and the same sequencing platform. The study used immunosequencing to profile the T cell repertoires of several hundred subjects and linked those repertoires to cytomegalovirus serostatus. The number of donors typed differed by locus, with roughly 629-640 for A, B, C, DRB1 and DQB1, approximately 500 for DQA1, 600 to 610 for DPA1, and around 450 for DPB1. The later analysis used no new phenotypic data to find candidate immune exposures, relying instead on TCR beta sequences and their occurrence across donors. In a later analysis, previously published TCR beta repertoires from hundreds of donors were re-analyzed and high-resolution HLA genotyping was added so that TCR occurrence patterns could be studied. Donor age, sex, ethnicity and CMV serostatus were collected together with the repertoire data. In a later genetic analysis, genome-wide SNP genotypes for about 55% of the roughly 700 donors were used, and that subset was treated as a discovery cohort. An earlier analysis of 587 of the donors used high-throughput TCR beta sequencing to judge whether each TCR beta V gene segment behaved as functional or pseudogenic. On average, approximately 250,000 unique TCR beta nucleotide sequences were sequenced per donor among 398 genotyped donors of the cohort, with 15% to 20% of those sequences being non-productive. Among the roughly 400 genotyped donors, around 81% belonged to the genetic ancestry cluster associated with self-reported Caucasian donors. A separate validation cohort of over a hundred different subjects was used in addition to the roughly 720-subject first cohort. The study combined high-throughput TCR immunosequencing, statistical association of individual TCRs with disease status, and machine learning to predict cytomegalovirus infection status. An early release covering around 630 HLA-typed donors comprised roughly 300 gigabases of sequencing data and tens of millions of unique TCR sequences. The study was designed to test whether signatures of past pathogen exposure could be identified by cataloging public T cell receptors. Study-wide conclusions, independent of this receptor: Across donors, most TCR sequences were observed very rarely, whereas some public TCRs were present in many individuals. The earlier analysis of 587 of the donors excluded approximately 17 rarely observed V segments, including chromosome 9 orphons, because counts were too low. In a later analysis, several top co-occurrence clusters were reported to appear linked to parvovirus B19, influenza, CMV and Epstein-Barr virus. CMV serostatus was the only immune exposure information available for the cohort. A further reported finding was that TCR beta sequences accurately predicted the HLA-A and HLA-B alleles for most subjects in the first cohort. Because HLA typing was unavailable for some donors at each locus, only the typed subset was used in association tests. In both the original and validation cohorts, the classifier was reported to diagnose cytomegalovirus status with high specificity and sensitivity. In an earlier analysis of 587 of the donors, most TCR beta V segments appeared in productive rearrangements about 87% or about 30% of the time, broadly matching IMGT annotations. An association between a missense DCLRE1C variant and V-gene and J-gene trimming of TCR beta chains was found in a later genetic analysis and replicated in an independent cohort. Most CMV-associated TCR beta chains appeared to be HLA-restricted in a later analysis, and the HLA associations seemed to be driven largely by CMV exposure. The authors suggested that the approach could potentially be extended to other disease states and immunological phenotypes. In a later analysis, TCR association rates were found to vary across HLA loci, with the most associated TCRs seen for DRB1 alleles and the fewest for HLA-C alleles. The cohort was sequenced for TCR beta chains only, and without alpha or paired-chain data the features that could be detected were limited. According to a later genetic analysis, donors in an Asian-associated ancestry cluster had fewer N-insertions in productive TCRs than the roughly 670-donor mean. Compared with equally common non-associated chains, HLA-associated TCR beta chains in a later analysis were more clonally expanded and had lower generation probabilities. Presence/absence analyses assumed roughly uniform sequencing depth across donors, an assumption that may not hold. A few of the identified cytomegalovirus-associated TCR beta chains were confirmed in vitro to be specific for cytomegalovirus antigens. A total of fewer than 200 TCR beta chains were listed by the study as associated with cytomegalovirus. Specific HLA alleles were associated with roughly 16,000 TCR beta sequences at a false discovery rate of 0.05 in a later analysis. Assigning TCR associations to individual alleles was difficult when HLA alleles, especially DR and DQ, strongly co-occurred. A cluster of highly shared sequence variants was judged likely to represent a technical artifact of the sequencing pipeline. Linkage disequilibrium might explain the correlated functional status among segregating V segments, but an unknown experimental factor could not be ruled out.

The table lists this clone with a count of one. Its antigen is unknown. There are no base qualities to consult, and no much larger clone falls within one base. The cohort consisted of some 730 healthy bone marrow donors. All cohort members were sampled while nominally healthy, although unrecorded immune exposures were likely present. The donor tested CMV seropositive, placing the donor among the approximately 310 seropositive members of the cohort. A peripheral blood sample was provided by each donor, and peripheral blood mononuclear cells were used for TCR beta sequencing. Genomic DNA was extracted from the blood cell samples with the Qiagen DNeasy Blood Extraction Kit. The receptor library was made with the immunoSEQ multiplex PCR assay. The multiplex PCR relied on a mix of 60 forward primers for TCR Vbeta segments and 13 reverse primers for TCR Jbeta segments. The CDR3 region of rearranged TCR beta genes was amplified from genomic DNA by a multiplex PCR assay. On the Illumina HiSeq System, the amplified TCR beta libraries were sequenced as 87-base-pair reads. The study's own analysis went as follows. In a later analysis, about 80 million unique TCR beta chains were counted across the 500 to 850 repertoires, and roughly 11 million of these chains were shared by at least two donors. Raw reads were error-corrected and collapsed into unique sequences by a nearest-neighbor algorithm in which closely related sequences were merged to remove PCR and sequencing errors. CDR3 sequences were aligned to IMGT reference sequences to assign V, D and J gene segments. For a sequence to be retained, a match of at least six nucleotides was required to both a V gene segment and a J gene segment. Rearrangements were called productive when the CDR3 lacked stop codons and stayed in frame with V and J; all others were non-productive. CDR3 was defined according to IMGT convention as the region running from the second conserved V-encoded cysteine to the conserved J-encoded phenylalanine. The earlier analysis of about 590 of the donors excluded sequences that lacked an unambiguous match to a single V gene segment. In an earlier analysis of a few hundred of the donors, V segments were called functional above 56.7% productive rearrangements and were called segregating when the between-donor standard deviation exceeded 5%. A statistical classification framework was developed to diagnose cytomegalovirus status using the catalog of TCR beta chain sequences. A later analysis assigned V and J genes by comparing TCR nucleotide sequences with IMGT/GENE-DB human TR gene sequences. A later analysis assigned CDR3 sequences and most-parsimonious VDJ recombination scenarios with the TCRdist pipeline. In a later analysis, each TCR beta chain was defined by its CDR3 amino acid sequence together with its V-gene family, and reads without a unique V-gene family were excluded. As a way to deal with suspected cross-contamination and a sequencing artifact, a later analysis dropped roughly 620 nucleotide sequences that were highly shared and had low generation probability. A later analysis calculated a clonal expansion index for each public chain from normalized within-repertoire ranks of inferred template counts. In a later analysis, generation probabilities were computed with a VDJ recombination model fitted to out-of-frame rearrangements, and the resulting probabilities were checked against IGoR. In a later analysis, TCR-TCR, TCR-HLA and TCR-CMV co-occurrence was scored with hypergeometric tests, and a repertoire-size bias correction was applied to TCR pairs. A later analysis estimated false discovery rates by permuting HLA or CMV assignments 20 times. In a later analysis, co-occurring TCRs were grouped using DBSCAN, with TCRdist sequence similarity added in when clustering inside HLA-allele-positive subsets. Co-occurrence clustering excluded repertoires with fewer than 30,000 or more than 120,000 public chains, plus five with anomalous nucleotide sharing. Held by TCRdb, this immuneACCESS table contains in-frame sequences only and omits some clones. Under half of the omission traces to an unresolved V gene where checked; the cause of the rest is unknown. Clone size and V and J calls were adopted from that table, with D and trimming inferred from the DNA. Present in this sample are around 100,000 clones, roughly 70% of which were seen just once. The ten most abundant clones make up approximately 10% of the sample.

This receptor was identified in a man aged 35 to 55 in good health and CMV-seropositive. The sample comprised PBMCs.

The sequence in DNA is TGCGCCAGCAGCAGGTCAACTGGGAGTGGCTACACCTTC. Translated, it reads CASSRSTGSGYTF. In this chain, TRBV4-1 is recombined with TRBJ1-2; confidence is insufficient to name the D gene. Reading the germline V gene gives CDR1 MGHRA and CDR2 YSYEKL. The trim is 5 bases for V and 7 bases for J, with a gap of 14 bases between the germline ends. The CDR3 runs 13 residues from the cysteine to the phenylalanine. Only the CDR3 region is kept as DNA, spanning 39 bases read in frame from base 1.